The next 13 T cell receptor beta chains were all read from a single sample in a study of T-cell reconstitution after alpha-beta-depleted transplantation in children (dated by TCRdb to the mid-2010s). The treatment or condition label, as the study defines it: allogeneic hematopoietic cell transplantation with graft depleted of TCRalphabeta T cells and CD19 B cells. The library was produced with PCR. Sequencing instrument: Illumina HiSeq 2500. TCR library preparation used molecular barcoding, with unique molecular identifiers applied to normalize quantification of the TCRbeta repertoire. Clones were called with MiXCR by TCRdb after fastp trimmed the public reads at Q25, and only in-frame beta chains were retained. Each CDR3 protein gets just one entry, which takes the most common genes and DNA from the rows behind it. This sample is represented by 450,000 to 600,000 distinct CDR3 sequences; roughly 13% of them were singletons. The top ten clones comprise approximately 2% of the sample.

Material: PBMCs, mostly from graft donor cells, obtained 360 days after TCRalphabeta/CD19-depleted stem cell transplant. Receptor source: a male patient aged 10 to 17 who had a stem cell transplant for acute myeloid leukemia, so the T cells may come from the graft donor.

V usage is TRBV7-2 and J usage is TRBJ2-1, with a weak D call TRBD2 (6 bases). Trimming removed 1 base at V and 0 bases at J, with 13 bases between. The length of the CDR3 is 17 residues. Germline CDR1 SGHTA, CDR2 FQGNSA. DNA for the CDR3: TGTGCCAGCAGCTTAGTCGCGGGGACTCGCTCCTACAATGAGCAGTTCTTC. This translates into CASSLVAGTRSYNEQFF. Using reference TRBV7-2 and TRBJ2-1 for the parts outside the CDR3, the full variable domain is GAGVSQSPSNKVTEKGKDVELRCDPISGHTALYWYRQSLGQGLEFLIYFQGNSAPDKSGLPSDRFSAERTGGSVSTLTIQRTQQEDSAVYLCASSLVAGTRSYNEQFFGPGTRLTVL.

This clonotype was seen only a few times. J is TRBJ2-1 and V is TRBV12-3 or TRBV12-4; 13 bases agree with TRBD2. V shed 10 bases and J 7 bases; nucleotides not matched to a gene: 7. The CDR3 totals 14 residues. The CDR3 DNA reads TGTGCCATCCGGAGGACTAGCGGGAGAAATGAGCAGTTCTTC. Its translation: CAIRRTSGRNEQFF.

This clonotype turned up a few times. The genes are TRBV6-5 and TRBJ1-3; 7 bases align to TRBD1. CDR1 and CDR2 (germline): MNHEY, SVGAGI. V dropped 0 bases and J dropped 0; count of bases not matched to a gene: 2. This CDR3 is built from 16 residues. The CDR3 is CASSYSNRGSGNTIYF. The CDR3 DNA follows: TGTGCCAGCAGTTACTCTAACAGGGGCTCTGGAAACACCATATATTTT.

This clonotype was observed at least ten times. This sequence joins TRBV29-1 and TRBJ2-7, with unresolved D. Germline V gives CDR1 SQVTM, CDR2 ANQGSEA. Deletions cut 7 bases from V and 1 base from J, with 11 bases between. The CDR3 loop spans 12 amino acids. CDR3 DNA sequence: TGCAGCGCACTTAGTGTATCCTACGAGCAGTACTTC. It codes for CSALSVSYEQYF.

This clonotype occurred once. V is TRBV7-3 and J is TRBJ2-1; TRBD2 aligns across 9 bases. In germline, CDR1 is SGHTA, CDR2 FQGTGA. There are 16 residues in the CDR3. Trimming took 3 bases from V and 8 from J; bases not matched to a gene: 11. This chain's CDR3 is CASSFMAGGPGHEQFF. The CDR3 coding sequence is TGTGCCAGCAGCTTTATGGCGGGAGGGCCGGGTCATGAGCAGTTCTTC.

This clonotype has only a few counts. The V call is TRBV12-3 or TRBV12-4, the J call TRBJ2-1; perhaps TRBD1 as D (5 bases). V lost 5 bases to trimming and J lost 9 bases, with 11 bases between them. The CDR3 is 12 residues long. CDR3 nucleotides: TGTGCCAGCAGTCCGCAGGGTGGTGAGCAGTTCTTC. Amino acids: CASSPQGGEQFF.

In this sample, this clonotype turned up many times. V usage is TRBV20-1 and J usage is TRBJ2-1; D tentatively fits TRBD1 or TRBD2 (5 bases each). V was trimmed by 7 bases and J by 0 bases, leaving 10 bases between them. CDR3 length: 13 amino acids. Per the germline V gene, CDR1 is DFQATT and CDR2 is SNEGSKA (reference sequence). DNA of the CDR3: TGCAGTGGGGGACCCAGCTCCTACAATGAGCAGTTCTTC. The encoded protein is CSGGPSSYNEQFF.

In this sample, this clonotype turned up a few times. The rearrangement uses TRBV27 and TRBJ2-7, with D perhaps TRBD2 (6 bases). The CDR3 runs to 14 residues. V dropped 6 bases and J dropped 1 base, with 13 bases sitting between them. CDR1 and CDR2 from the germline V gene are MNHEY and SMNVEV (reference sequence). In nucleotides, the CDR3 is TGTGCCAGCAGGCTAGCGAGTCAGTCCTACGAGCAGTACTTC. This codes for CASRLASQSYEQYF.

The CDR3 reads CASSSGREAPKGYEQYF. As DNA, the CDR3 is TGTGCCAGCAGCTCAGGGCGGGAGGCCCCCAAAGGCTACGAGCAGTACTTC. V usage is TRBV5-8 and J usage is TRBJ2-7; 8 bases fit TRBD2. J was trimmed by 3 bases and V by 3 bases; bases with no gene match: 14. Germline V CDR1 and CDR2: SGHTS, YDEGEE. The CDR3 is made up of 17 amino acids.

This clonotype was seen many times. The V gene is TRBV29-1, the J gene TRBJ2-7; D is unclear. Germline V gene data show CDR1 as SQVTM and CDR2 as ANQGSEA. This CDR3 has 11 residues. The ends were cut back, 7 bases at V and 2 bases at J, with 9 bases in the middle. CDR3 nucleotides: TGCAGCGCTCGTGGGGCCTACGAGCAGTACTTC. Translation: CSARGAYEQYF.

The CDR3 loop reads CASSQDPLVFDEQFF. In DNA form, the CDR3 reads TGCGCCAGCAGCCAGGACCCCCTCGTTTTCGATGAGCAGTTCTTC. The chain employs TRBV5-1 and TRBJ2-1; D is ambiguous. The CDR3 is 15 residues long. V was trimmed by 4 bases and J by 8 bases, leaving 19 bases between them. CDR1 and CDR2 from the germline V gene are SGHRS and YFSETQ.

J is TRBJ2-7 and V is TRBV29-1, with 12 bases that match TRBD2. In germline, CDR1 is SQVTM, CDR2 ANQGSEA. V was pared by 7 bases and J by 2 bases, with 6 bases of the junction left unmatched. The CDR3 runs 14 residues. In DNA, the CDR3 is TGCAGCGCAAATCTAGCGGGAGGGCCCTACGAGCAGTACTTC. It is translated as CSANLAGGPYEQYF.

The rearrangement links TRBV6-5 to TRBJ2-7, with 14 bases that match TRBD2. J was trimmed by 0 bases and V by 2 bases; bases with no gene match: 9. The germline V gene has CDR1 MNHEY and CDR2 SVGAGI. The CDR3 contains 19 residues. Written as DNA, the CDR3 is TGTGCCAGCAGTTACGGGTGTGGGACTAGCGGGAGTAGCTCCTACGAGCAGTACTTC. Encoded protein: CASSYGCGTSGSSSYEQYF.